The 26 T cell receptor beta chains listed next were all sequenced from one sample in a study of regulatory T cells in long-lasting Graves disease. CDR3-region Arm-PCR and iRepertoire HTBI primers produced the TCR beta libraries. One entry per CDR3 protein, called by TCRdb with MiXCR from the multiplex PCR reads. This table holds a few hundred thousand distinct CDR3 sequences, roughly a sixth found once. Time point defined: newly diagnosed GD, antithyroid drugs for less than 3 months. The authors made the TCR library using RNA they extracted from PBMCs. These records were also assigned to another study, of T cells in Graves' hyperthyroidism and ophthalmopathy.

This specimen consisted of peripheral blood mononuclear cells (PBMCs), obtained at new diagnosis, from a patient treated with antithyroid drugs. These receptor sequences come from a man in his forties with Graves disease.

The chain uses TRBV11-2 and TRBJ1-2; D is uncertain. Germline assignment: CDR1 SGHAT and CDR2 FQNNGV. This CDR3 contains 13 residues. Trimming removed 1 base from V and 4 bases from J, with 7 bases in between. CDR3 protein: CASSLAPGYGYTF. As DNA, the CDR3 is TGTGCCAGCAGCTTAGCTCCGGGCTATGGCTACACCTTC.

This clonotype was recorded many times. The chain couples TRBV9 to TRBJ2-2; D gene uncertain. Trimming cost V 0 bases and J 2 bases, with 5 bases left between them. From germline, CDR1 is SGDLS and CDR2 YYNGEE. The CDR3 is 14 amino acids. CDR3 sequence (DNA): TGTGCCAGCAGCGTAGGGCCAAACACCGGGGAGCTGTTTTTT. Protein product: CASSVGPNTGELFF.

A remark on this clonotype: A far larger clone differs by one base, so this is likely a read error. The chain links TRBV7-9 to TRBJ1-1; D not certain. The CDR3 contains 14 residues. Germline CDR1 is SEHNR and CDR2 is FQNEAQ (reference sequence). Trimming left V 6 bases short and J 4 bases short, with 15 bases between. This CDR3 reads CASSIYQYSTEAFF. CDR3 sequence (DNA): TGTGCCAGCAGTATCTACCAGTATAGCACTGAAGCTTTCTTT.

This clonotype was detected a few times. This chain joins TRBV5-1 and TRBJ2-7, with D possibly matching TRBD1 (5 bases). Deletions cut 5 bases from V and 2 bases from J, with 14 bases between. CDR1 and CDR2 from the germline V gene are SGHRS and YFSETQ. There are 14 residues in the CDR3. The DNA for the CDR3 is TGCGCCAGCAGAGGGGCGGACGTTACCTACGAGCAGTACTTC. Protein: CASRGADVTYEQYF.

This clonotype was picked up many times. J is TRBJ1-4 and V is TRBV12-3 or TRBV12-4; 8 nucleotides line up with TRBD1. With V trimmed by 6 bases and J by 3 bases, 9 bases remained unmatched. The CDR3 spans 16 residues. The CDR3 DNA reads TGTGCCAGCAGCCCTACCCCGGGACAGGCTAATGAAAAACTGTTTTTT. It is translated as CASSPTPGQANEKLFF.

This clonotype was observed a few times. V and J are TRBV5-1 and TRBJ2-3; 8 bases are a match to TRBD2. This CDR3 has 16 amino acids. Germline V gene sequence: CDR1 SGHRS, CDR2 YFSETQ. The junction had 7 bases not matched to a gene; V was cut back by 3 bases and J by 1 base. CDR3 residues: CASSSEPLAGTDTQYF. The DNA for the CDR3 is TGCGCCAGCAGCTCGGAACCACTAGCGGGCACAGATACGCAGTATTTT. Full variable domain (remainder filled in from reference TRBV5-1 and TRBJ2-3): KAGVTQTPRYLIKTRGQQVTLSCSPISGHRSVSWYQQTPGQGLQFLFEYFSETQRNKGNFPGRFSGRQFSNSRSEMNVSTLELGDSALYLCASSSEPLAGTDTQYFGPGTRLTVL.

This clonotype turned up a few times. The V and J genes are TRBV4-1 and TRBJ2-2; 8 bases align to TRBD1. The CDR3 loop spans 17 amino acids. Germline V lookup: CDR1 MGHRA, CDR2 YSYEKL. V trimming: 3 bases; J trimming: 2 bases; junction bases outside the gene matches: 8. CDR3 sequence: CASSQRTGTGNTGELFF. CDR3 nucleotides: TGCGCCAGCAGCCAGCGTACCGGGACAGGAAACACCGGGGAGCTGTTTTTT.

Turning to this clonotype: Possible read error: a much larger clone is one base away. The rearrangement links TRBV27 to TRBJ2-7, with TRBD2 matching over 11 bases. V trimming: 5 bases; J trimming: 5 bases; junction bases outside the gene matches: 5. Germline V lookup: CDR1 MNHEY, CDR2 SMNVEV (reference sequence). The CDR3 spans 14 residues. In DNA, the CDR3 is TGTGCCAGCAGTCACGGGACTAGCGGCCACGAGCAGTACTTC. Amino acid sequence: CASSHGTSGHEQYF.

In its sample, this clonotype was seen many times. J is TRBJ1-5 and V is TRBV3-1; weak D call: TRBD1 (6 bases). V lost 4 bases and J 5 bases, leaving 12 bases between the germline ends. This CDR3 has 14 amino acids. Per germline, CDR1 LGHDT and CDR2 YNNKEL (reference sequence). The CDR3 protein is CASSPRGGYQPQHF. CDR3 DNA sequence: TGTGCCAGCAGCCCCCGAGGGGGTTATCAGCCCCAGCATTTT.

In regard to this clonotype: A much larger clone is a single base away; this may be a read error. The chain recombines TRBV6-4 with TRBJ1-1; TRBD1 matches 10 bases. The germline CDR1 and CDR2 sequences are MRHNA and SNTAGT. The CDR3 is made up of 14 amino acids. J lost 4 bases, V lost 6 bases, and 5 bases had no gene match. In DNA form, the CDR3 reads TGTGCCAGCAGACCCTGGACAGGGGGCACTGAAGCTTTCTTT. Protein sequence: CASRPWTGGTEAFF.

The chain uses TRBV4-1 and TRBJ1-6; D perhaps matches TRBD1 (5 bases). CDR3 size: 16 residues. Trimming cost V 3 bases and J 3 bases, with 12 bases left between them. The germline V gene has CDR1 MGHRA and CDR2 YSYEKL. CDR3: CASSQGRDLYNSPLHF. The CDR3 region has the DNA TGCGCCAGCAGCCAGGGTAGGGACCTCTATAATTCACCCCTCCACTTT.

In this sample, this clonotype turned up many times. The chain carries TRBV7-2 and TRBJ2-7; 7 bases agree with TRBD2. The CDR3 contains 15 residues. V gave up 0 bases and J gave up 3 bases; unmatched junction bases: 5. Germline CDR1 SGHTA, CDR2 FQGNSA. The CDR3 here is CASSLAGGGGYEQYF. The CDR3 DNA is TGTGCCAGCAGCTTAGCGGGGGGGGGGGGCTACGAGCAGTACTTC.

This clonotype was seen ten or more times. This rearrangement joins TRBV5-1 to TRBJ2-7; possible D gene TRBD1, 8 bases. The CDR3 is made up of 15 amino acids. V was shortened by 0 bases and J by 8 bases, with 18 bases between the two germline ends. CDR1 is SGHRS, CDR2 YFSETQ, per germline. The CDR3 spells CASSLALDRGGKQYF. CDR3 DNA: TGCGCCAGCAGCTTGGCCTTAGACAGGGGAGGGAAGCAGTACTTC.

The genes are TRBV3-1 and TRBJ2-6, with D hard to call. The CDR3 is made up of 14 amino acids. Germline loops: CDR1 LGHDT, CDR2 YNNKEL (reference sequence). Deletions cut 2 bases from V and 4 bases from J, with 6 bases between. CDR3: CASSQLGGANVLTF. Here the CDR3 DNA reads TGTGCCAGCAGCCAACTGGGAGGGGCCAACGTCCTGACTTTC.

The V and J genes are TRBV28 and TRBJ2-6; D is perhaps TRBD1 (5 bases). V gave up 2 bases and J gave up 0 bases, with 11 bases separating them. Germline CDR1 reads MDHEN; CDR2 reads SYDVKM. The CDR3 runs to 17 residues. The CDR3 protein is CASSLPQGSSGANVLTF. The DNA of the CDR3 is TGTGCCAGCAGTTTACCCCAGGGAAGCTCTGGGGCCAACGTCCTGACTTTC.

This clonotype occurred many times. This CDR3 reads CASSFWGTSSYEQYF. CDR3 coding DNA: TGTGCCAGCAGTTTTTGGGGGACTAGCTCCTACGAGCAGTACTTC. This chain uses TRBV28 with TRBJ2-7; 8 positions agree with TRBD2. This CDR3 is 15 amino acids long. Germline V gives CDR1 MDHEN, CDR2 SYDVKM. The trim removed 3 bases at V and 0 bases at J, leaving 4 bases unmatched.

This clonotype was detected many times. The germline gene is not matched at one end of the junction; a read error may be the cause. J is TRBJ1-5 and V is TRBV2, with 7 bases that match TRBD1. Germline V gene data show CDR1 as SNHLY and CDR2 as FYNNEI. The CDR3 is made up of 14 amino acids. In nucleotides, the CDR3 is TGTGCCAGCAGGGGCGGAGGGGGCATTCAGACCCAGCATTTT. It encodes CASRGGGGIQTQHF.

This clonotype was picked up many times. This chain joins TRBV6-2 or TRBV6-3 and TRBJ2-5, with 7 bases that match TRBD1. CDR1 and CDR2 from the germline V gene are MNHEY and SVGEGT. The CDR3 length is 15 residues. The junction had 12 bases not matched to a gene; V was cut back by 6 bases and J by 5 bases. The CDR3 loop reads CASSDRVGVAETQYF. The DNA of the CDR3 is TGTGCCAGCAGCGACAGGGTTGGAGTAGCGGAGACCCAGTACTTC.

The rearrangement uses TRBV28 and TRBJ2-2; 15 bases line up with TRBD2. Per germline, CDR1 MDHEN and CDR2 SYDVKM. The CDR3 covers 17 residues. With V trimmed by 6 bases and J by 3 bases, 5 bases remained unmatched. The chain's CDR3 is CASSPGLAGGYTGELFF. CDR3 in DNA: TGTGCCAGCAGCCCGGGACTAGCGGGGGGTTACACCGGGGAGCTGTTTTTT.

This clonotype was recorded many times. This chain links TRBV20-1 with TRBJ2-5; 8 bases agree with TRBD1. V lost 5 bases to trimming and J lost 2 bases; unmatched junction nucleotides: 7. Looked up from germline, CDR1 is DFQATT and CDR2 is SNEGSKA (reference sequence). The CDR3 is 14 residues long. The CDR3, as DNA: TGCAGTGCTTCGAGGACAGGGCTTCAAGAGACCCAGTACTTC. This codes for CSASRTGLQETQYF.

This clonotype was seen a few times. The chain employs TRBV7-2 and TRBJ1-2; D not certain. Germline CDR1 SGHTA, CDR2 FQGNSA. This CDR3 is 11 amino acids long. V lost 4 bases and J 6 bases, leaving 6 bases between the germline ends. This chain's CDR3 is CASSSTNGYTF. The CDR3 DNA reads TGTGCCAGCAGCTCTACAAATGGCTACACCTTC.

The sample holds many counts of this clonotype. In DNA form, the CDR3 reads TGTGCCAGCTCACCGCGGGGACAAGGTGAAAAACTGTTTTTT. Its protein is CASSPRGQGEKLFF. The V gene is TRBV18, the J gene TRBJ1-4, with TRBD1 as a possible D gene (6 bases). The CDR3 covers 14 residues. The germline CDR1 and CDR2 sequences are KGHSH and LQKENI. V lost 3 bases, J lost 7 bases, and 12 bases lay in between.

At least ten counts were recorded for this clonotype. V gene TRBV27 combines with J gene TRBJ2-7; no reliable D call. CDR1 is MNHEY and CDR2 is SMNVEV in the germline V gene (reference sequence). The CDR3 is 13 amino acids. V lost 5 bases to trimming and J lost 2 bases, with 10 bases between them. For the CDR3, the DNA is TGTGCCAGCAGTCCCAGGTCCGCCTACGAGCAGTACTTC. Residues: CASSPRSAYEQYF.

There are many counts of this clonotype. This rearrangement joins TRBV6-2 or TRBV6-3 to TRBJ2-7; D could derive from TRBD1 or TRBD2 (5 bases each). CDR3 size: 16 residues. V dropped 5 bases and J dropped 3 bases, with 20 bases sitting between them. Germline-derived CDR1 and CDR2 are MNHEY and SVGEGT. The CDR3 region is CASSTGTSPAIYEQYF. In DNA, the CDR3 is TGTGCCAGCAGTACGGGGACGTCCCCGGCCATCTACGAGCAGTACTTC.

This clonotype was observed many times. This CDR3 is CASTFPPGGSYNEQFF. CDR3 coding DNA: TGTGCCAGCACTTTTCCCCCCGGAGGGTCCTACAATGAGCAGTTCTTC. The rearrangement joins TRBV6-2 or TRBV6-3 to TRBJ2-1, with D possibly being TRBD2 (6 bases). The length of the CDR3 is 16 residues. Deletions cut 7 bases from V and 1 base from J, with 17 bases between. Germline V gene lookup returns CDR1 MNHEY and CDR2 SVGEGT.

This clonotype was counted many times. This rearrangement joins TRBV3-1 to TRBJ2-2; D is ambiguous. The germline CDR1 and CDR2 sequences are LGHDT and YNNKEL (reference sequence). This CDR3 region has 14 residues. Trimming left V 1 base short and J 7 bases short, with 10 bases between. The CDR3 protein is CASSQAPFDGELFF. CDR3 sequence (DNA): TGTGCCAGCAGCCAAGCCCCCTTTGACGGGGAGCTGTTTTTT.